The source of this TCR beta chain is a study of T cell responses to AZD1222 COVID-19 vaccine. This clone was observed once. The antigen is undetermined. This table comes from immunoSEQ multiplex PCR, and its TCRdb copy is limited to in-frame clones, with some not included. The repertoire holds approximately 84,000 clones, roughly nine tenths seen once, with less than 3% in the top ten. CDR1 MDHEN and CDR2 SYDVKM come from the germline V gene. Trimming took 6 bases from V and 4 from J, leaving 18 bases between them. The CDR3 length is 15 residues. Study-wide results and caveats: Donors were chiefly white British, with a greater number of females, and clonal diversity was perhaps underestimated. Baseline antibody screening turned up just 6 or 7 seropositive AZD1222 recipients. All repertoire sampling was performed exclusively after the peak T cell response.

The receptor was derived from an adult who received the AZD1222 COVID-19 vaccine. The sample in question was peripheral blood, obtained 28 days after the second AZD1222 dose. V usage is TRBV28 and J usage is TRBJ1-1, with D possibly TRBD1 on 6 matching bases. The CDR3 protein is CASSVIEQGSTEAFF. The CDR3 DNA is TGTGCCAGCAGCGTAATTGAACAGGGATCCACTGAAGCTTTCTTT.